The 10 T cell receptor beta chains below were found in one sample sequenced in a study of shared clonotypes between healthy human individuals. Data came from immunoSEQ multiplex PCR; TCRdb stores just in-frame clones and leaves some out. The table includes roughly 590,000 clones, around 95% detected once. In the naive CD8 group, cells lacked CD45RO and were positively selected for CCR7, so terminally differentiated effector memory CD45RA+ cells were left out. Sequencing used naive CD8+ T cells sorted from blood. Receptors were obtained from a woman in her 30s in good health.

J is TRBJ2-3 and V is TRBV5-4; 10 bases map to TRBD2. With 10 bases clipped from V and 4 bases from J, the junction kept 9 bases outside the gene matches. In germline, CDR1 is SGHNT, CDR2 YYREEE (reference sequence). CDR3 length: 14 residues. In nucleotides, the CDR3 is TGTGCCCCCGGCCTAGCGGGAGAGGCAGATACGCAGTATTTT. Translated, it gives CAPGLAGEADTQYF.

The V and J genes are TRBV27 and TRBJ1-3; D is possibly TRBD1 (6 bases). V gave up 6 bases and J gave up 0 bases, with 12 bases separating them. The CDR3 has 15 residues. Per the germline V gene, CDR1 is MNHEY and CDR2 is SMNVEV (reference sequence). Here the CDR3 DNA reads TGTGCCAGCAGGCTAGGGGGGGGCTCTGGAAACACCATATATTTT. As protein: CASRLGGGSGNTIYF.

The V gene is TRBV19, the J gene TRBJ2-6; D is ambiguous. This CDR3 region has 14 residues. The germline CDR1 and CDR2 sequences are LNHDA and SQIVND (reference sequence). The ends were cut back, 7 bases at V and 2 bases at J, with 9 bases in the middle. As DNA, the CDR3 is TGTGCCAGTACGTTAACAGCTGGGGCCAACGTCCTGACTTTC. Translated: CASTLTAGANVLTF.

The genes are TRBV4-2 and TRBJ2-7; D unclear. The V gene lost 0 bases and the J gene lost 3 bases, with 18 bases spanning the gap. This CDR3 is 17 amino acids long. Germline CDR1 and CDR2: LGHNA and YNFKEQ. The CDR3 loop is CASSQDADDTDLYEQYF. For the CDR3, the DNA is TGTGCCAGCAGCCAAGATGCGGACGACACGGACCTCTACGAGCAGTACTTC.

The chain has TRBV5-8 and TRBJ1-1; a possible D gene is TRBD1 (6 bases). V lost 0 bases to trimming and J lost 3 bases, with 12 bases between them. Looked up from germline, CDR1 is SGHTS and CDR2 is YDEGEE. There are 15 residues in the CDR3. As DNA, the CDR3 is TGTGCCAGCAGCTTGGAGGGTAGGGGGTACACTGAAGCTTTCTTT. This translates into CASSLEGRGYTEAFF.

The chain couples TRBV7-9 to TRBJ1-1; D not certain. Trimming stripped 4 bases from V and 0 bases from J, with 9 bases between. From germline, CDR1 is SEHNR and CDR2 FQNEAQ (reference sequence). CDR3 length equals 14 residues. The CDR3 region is CASSSRTVNTEAFF. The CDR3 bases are TGTGCCAGCAGCTCACGGACGGTGAACACTGAAGCTTTCTTT.

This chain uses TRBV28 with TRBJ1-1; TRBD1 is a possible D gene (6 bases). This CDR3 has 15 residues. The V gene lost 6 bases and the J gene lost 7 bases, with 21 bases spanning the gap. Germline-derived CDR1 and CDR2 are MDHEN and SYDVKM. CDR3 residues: CASSLTGSGVDEAFF. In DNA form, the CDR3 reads TGTGCCAGCAGCCTCACAGGGTCAGGGGTTGATGAAGCTTTCTTT.

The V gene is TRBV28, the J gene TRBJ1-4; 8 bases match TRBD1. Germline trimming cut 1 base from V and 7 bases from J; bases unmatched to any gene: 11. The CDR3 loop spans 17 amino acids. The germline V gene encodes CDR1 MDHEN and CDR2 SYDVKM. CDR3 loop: CASSLYFEGQGFEKLFF. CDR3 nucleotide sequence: TGTGCCAGCAGTTTATATTTCGAAGGACAGGGATTTGAAAAACTGTTTTTT. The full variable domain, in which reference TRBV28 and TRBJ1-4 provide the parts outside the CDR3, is DVKVTQSSRYLVKRTGEKVFLECVQDMDHENMFWYRQDPGLGLRLIYFSYDVKMKEKGDIPEGYSVSREKKERFSLILESASTNQTSMYLCASSLYFEGQGFEKLFFGSGTQLSVL.

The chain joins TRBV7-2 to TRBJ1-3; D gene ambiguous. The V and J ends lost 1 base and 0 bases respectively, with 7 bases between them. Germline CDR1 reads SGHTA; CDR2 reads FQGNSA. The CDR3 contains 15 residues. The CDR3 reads CASSLDPNSGNTIYF. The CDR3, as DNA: TGTGCCAGCAGCTTAGACCCCAACTCTGGAAACACCATATATTTT.

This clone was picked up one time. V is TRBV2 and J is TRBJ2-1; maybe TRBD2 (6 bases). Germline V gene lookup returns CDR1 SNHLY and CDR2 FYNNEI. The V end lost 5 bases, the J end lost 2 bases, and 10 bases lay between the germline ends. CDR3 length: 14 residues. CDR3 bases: TGTGCCAGCAGTTGGACTATGCCCTACAATGAGCAGTTCTTC. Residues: CASSWTMPYNEQFF.